This T cell receptor beta chain came from a study of T cell changes during pregnancy in multiple sclerosis. Germline CDR1 SQVTM, CDR2 ANQGSEA. This CDR3 spans 15 amino acids. V was pared by 4 bases and J by 1 base, with 15 bases between. The table came from immunoSEQ multiplex PCR; TCRdb's copy has only in-frame clones and leaves some out. The sample has roughly 30,000 clones, about 92% seen once; the top ten hold around 0.38%. The receptor's source is a female donor with multiple sclerosis, enrolled in a pregnancy study. This specimen was CD4+ T cells from peripheral blood mononuclear cells, taken in the second trimester of pregnancy. V usage is TRBV29-1 and J usage is TRBJ2-3, with D possibly TRBD1 on 7 matching bases. The CDR3 coding sequence is TGCAGCGTTGGGGGACAGCCGGGGGGCACAGATACGCAGTATTTT. Encoded protein: CSVGGQPGGTDTQYF.